A selection of T cell receptor beta chains follows, all from one sample in a study of T cell clonotyping in hematopoietic cell transplantation. Here immunoSEQ multiplex PCR was the method, and the copy in TCRdb shows in-frame clones only, minus some. Seen here are 15,000 to 20,000 clones, roughly 82% observed once, and the top ten hold approximately 8.4%. This specimen consisted of peripheral blood mononuclear cells, obtained before stem cell transplant. The receptor source for this set is a man over 45 with acute myeloid leukemia. Some clones in this sample may be carry-over from other donors' samples. The CDR3 runs from the conserved cysteine through the conserved F or W. Fields, in order: J gene, D gene, clone size, V gene, CDR3 DNA, CDR3 protein. A D gene is named only where the DNA matches it firmly. Clone size is not always given. Where it is, it says once, few, many or a class for expanded clones.

J: TRBJ1-2
D: TRBD1
size: -
V: TRBV9
DNA: TGTGCCAGCAGCGTAGCGACCGGGACAGCTAACTATGGCTACACCTTC
CDR3: CASSVATGTANYGYTF

J: TRBJ2-5
D: -
size: medium-sized
V: TRBV10-2
DNA: TGCGCCAGCATAGATCGTGGGGGAGAGGAGACCCAGTACTTC
CDR3: CASIDRGGEETQYF

J: TRBJ2-3
D: TRBD1
size: -
V: TRBV7-2
DNA: TGTGCCAGCAGCTTAGGGCCGGGACAGGGGGCCCCAGATACGCAGTATTTT
CDR3: CASSLGPGQGAPDTQYF

J: TRBJ1-5
D: -
size: -
V: TRBV19
DNA: TGTGCCAGTAGTTTGACTGCTAGCAATCAGCCCCAGCATTTT
CDR3: CASSLTASNQPQHF

J: TRBJ2-7
D: TRBD1
size: -
V: TRBV5-6
DNA: TGTGCCAGCAGCAGGGACAGAACCTACGAGCAGTACTTC
CDR3: CASSRDRTYEQYF

J: TRBJ1-1
D: -
size: -
V: TRBV6-6
DNA: TGTGCCAGCAGCCCTGGTGGGGCTGAAGCTTTCTTT
CDR3: CASSPGGAEAFF

J: TRBJ1-1
D: -
size: -
V: TRBV7-9
DNA: TGTGCCAGCAGCCCCCGTGTAAGCCCTGAAGCTTTCTTT
CDR3: CASSPRVSPEAFF

J: TRBJ2-7
D: -
size: few
V: TRBV27
DNA: TGTGCCAGCAGTTGGGGGGAAAAACTCTACGAGCAGTACTTC
CDR3: CASSWGEKLYEQYF

J: TRBJ1-4
D: -
size: -
V: TRBV4-2
DNA: TGTGCCAGCAGCCAAGAGGACAGCGACTGGGGTAATGAAAAACTGTTTTTT
CDR3: CASSQEDSDWGNEKLFF

J: TRBJ1-4
D: -
size: -
V: TRBV4-3
DNA: TGCGCCAGCAGCCAAGATTGGCGGAACTATAATGAAAAACTGTTTTTT
CDR3: CASSQDWRNYNEKLFF

J: TRBJ2-7
D: TRBD2
size: -
V: TRBV5-6
DNA: TGTGCCAGCAGCTTGGGTCTAGCGGTCTCCTACGAGCAGTACTTC
CDR3: CASSLGLAVSYEQYF

J: TRBJ2-7
D: -
size: -
V: TRBV27
DNA: TGTGCCAGCGGCCCCCCCTACGAGCAGTACTTC
CDR3: CASGPPYEQYF

J: TRBJ1-1
D: -
size: -
V: TRBV5-6
DNA: TGTGCCAGCAGCTTGAGGCCTAACACTGAAGCTTTCTTT
CDR3: CASSLRPNTEAFF

J: TRBJ2-7
D: TRBD1
size: -
V: TRBV9
DNA: TGTGCCAGCAGCGTAGGACCGGGACAGCCCTACGAGCAGTACTTC
CDR3: CASSVGPGQPYEQYF

J: TRBJ1-6
D: -
size: -
V: TRBV7-2
DNA: TGTGCCAGCAGCTTATACCAGTCACCCCTCCACTTT
CDR3: CASSLYQSPLHF

J: TRBJ2-2
D: -
size: -
V: TRBV9
DNA: TGTGCCAGCAGCGTAGGAAGCCGGGACAAGAACACCGGGGAGCTGTTTTTT
CDR3: CASSVGSRDKNTGELFF

J: TRBJ2-7
D: -
size: once
V: TRBV4-3
DNA: TGCGCCAGCAGCCACAGGGTTTCCTACGAGCAGTACTTC
CDR3: CASSHRVSYEQYF

J: TRBJ2-2
D: -
size: -
V: TRBV7-6
DNA: TGTGCCAGCAGCAGACAGCAGAACACCGGGGAGCTGTTTTTT
CDR3: CASSRQQNTGELFF

J: TRBJ2-2
D: TRBD2
size: -
V: TRBV10-3
DNA: TGTGCCACAAATAGCGGGGGGGTAAACACCGGGGAGCTGTTTTTT
CDR3: CATNSGGVNTGELFF

J: TRBJ1-2
D: -
size: -
V: TRBV21-1
DNA: TGTGCCAGCAGCAAAGCTGACCAGGCGCGCTATGGCTACACCTTC
CDR3: CASSKADQARYGYTF

J: TRBJ1-2
D: TRBD1
size: -
V: TRBV6-6
DNA: TGTGCCAGCAGCCCGCCGGAGGGGGCGAGCTATGGCTACACCTTC
CDR3: CASSPPEGASYGYTF

J: TRBJ2-5
D: -
size: -
V: TRBV6-5
DNA: TGTGCCAGCAGTACCACGGACTACCCGGATGAGACCCAGTACTTC
CDR3: CASSTTDYPDETQYF

J: TRBJ1-2
D: -
size: -
V: TRBV5-8
DNA: TGTGCCAGCAGCAACGACGGAGATTTCGGTGGCTACACCTTC
CDR3: CASSNDGDFGGYTF

J: TRBJ1-3
D: -
size: -
V: TRBV7-2
DNA: TGTGCCAGCAGCTTAATGTCGGGGGCTGGAAACACCATATATTTT
CDR3: CASSLMSGAGNTIYF

J: TRBJ1-1
D: -
size: -
V: TRBV28
DNA: TGTGCCAGCAGTGGGAGGGGAGCCAGGGAGGGTTTCTTT
CDR3: CASSGRGAREGFF

J: TRBJ1-1
D: TRBD1
size: -
V: TRBV9
DNA: TGTGCCAGCAGCGCGATTAGACAGGGGGCGGACACTGAAGCTTTCTTT
CDR3: CASSAIRQGADTEAFF

J: TRBJ1-5
D: TRBD1
size: once
V: TRBV12-5
DNA: TGTGCTAGTGGTTTGCCAGACAGGGACAATCAGCCCCAGCATTTT
CDR3: CASGLPDRDNQPQHF

J: TRBJ1-3
D: -
size: -
V: TRBV21-1
DNA: TGTGCCAGCAGCAAAAGAATACTGACAGGGCGAAACACCATATATTTT
CDR3: CASSKRILTGRNTIYF

J: TRBJ2-1
D: -
size: -
V: TRBV28
DNA: TGTGCCAGCAGTTATCGGAGGCAGCCGTCGAATGAGCAGTTCTTC
CDR3: CASSYRRQPSNEQFF

J: TRBJ1-4
D: -
size: -
V: TRBV30
DNA: TGTGCCTGGAAATGGGGGGCGAGTGAAAAACTGTTTTTT
CDR3: CAWKWGASEKLFF

J: TRBJ1-3
D: -
size: few
V: TRBV5-1
DNA: TGCGCCAGCAAGCCAGACTCTGGAAACACCATATATTTT
CDR3: CASKPDSGNTIYF

J: TRBJ2-1
D: -
size: -
V: TRBV9
DNA: TGTGCCAGCAGCGCACAGGGACGGGACTACAATGAGCAGTTCTTC
CDR3: CASSAQGRDYNEQFF